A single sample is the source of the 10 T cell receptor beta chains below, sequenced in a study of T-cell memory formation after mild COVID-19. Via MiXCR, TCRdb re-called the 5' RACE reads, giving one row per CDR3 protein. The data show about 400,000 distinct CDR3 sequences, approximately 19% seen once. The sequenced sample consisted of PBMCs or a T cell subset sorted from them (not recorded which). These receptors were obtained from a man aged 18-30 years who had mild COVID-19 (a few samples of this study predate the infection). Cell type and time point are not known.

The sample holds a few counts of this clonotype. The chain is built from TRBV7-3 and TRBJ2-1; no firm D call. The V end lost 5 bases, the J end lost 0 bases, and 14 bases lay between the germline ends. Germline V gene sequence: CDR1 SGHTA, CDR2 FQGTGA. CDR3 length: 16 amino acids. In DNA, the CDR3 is TGTGCCAGCAGCGCCGAAAGAAAAACCTCCTACAATGAGCAGTTCTTC. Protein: CASSAERKTSYNEQFF.

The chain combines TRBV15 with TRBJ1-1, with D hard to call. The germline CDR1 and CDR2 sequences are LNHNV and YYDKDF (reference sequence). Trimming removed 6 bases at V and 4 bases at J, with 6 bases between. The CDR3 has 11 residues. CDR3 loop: CATSTGTEAFF. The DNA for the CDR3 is TGTGCCACCAGTACGGGCACTGAAGCTTTCTTT. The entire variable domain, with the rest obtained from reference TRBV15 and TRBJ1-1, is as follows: DAMVIQNPRYQVTQFGKPVTLSCSQTLNHNVMYWYQQKSSQAPKLLFHYYDKDFNNEADTPDNFQSRRPNTSFCFLDIRSPGLGDTAMYLCATSTGTEAFFGQGTRLTVV.

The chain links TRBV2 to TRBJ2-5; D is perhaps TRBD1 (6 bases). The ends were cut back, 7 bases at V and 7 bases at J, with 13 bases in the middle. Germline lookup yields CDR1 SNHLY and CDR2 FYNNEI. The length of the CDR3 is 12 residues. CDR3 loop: CASTTDSATQYF. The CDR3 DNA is TGTGCCAGCACCACGGACAGCGCGACCCAGTACTTC.

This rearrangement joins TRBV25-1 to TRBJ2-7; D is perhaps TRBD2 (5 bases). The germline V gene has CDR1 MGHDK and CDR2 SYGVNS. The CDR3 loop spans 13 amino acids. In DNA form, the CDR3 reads TGTCCAAACGGCGGGTCCTCTCCCTACGAGCAGTACGTC. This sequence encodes CPNGGSSPYEQYV.

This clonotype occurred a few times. CDR3 residues: CSARDMGGRVGYTF. Written as DNA, the CDR3 is TGCAGTGCTAGAGATATGGGGGGGAGAGTAGGCTACACCTTC. The V and J genes are TRBV20-1 and TRBJ1-2, with a tentative D call TRBD1 (5 bases). The CDR3 length is 14 residues. CDR1 DFQATT and CDR2 SNEGSKA come from the germline V gene (reference sequence). The V gene lost 0 bases and the J gene lost 8 bases, with 16 bases spanning the gap.

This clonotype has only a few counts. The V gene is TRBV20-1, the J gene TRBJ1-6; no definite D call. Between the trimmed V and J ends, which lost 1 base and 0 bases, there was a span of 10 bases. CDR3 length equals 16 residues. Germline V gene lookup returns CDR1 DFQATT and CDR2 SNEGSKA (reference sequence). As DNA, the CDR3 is TGCAGTGCTAGAGTGACCGGGAGCTCCTATAATTCACCCCTCCACTTT. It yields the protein CSARVTGSSYNSPLHF.

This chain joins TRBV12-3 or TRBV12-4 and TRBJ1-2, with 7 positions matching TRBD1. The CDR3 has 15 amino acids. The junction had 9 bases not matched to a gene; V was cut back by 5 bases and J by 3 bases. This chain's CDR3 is CASSLQTGVHYGYTF. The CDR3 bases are TGTGCCAGCAGTCTACAAACAGGGGTTCACTATGGCTACACCTTC.

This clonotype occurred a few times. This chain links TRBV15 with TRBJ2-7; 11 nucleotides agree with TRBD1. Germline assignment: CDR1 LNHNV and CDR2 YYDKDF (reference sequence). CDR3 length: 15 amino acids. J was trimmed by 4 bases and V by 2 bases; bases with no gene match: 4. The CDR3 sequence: CATSRRGQGAYEQYF. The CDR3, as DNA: TGTGCCACCAGCAGAAGAGGACAGGGGGCTTACGAGCAGTACTTC.

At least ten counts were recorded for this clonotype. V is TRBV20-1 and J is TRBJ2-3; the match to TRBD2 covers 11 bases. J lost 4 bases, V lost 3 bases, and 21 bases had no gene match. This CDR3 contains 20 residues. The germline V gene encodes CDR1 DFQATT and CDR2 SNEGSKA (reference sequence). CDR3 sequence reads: CSASPSLLFSGGAEADTQYF. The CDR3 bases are TGCAGTGCTAGTCCATCCCTCCTCTTTAGCGGGGGGGCAGAGGCAGATACGCAGTATTTT.

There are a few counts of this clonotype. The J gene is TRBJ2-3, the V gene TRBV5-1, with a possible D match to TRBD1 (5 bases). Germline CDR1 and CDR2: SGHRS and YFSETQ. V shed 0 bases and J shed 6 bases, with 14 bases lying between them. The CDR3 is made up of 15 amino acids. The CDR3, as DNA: TGCGCCAGCAGCTTGGCAGGCAGGGAAGGCGATACGCAGTATTTT. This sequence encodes CASSLAGREGDTQYF.